What follows are 4 T cell receptor beta chains derived from one specimen sequenced in a study of cytomegalovirus exposure and HLA in healthy donors. The PCR had 60 Vbeta and 13 Jbeta primers. The protocol was immunoSEQ multiplex PCR, while the TCRdb copy is restricted to in-frame clones and leaves out a portion. The sample has over 90,000 clones, around two thirds seen once. Sample: PBMCs. The receptors shown here come from a woman between 50 and 59 years old in good health and CMV-seronegative.

This clone appeared a few times. CDR3 protein: CASSEEGGYEQYF. CDR3 DNA: TGTGCCAGCAGCGAAGAGGGCGGGTACGAGCAGTACTTC. The V gene is TRBV7-7, the J gene TRBJ2-7, with a tentative D call TRBD2 (5 bases). The CDR3 sequence is 13 residues long. The V gene lost 5 bases and the J gene lost 4 bases, with 12 bases spanning the gap. Germline values: CDR1 SSHAT, CDR2 FNYEAQ (reference sequence).

This clone was detected a few times. The chain employs TRBV7-2 and TRBJ2-7; 9 positions match TRBD2. CDR3 length equals 14 residues. Germline V gene lookup returns CDR1 SGHTA and CDR2 FQGNSA. V lost 6 bases, J lost 1 base, and 4 bases stayed unmatched. Here the CDR3 reads CASSTLAGSYEQYF. The CDR3 bases are TGTGCCAGCAGTACCCTAGCGGGGTCCTACGAGCAGTACTTC.

The chain joins TRBV7-7 to TRBJ2-5, with a weak D call TRBD2 (6 bases). Trimming left V 1 base short and J 4 bases short, with 13 bases between. Germline CDR1 SSHAT, CDR2 FNYEAQ (reference sequence). The length of the CDR3 is 15 residues. This CDR3 is CASSLGGVGSETQYF. The CDR3 DNA reads TGTGCCAGCAGCTTAGGCGGGGTAGGGTCAGAGACCCAGTACTTC.

The chain links TRBV6-1 to TRBJ1-4, with D possibly TRBD1 on 6 matching bases. Trimming left V 6 bases short and J 8 bases short, with 10 bases between. CDR3 size: 12 residues. CDR1 and CDR2 (germline): MNHNS, SASEGT. CDR3 DNA: TGTGCCAGCAGAACCACAGGGGAAAAACTGTTTTTT. Translating gives CASRTTGEKLFF.